This T cell receptor (beta chain) was identified in a study of blood T cell repertoires in COVID-19. For the study at large: In each case, the material was cDNA or gDNA derived from T cells, B-cell-depleted T cells, or PBMCs.

Libraries were prepared by immunoSEQ multiplex PCR; TCRdb keeps only in-frame clonotypes and omits some of them. The data contain approximately 250,000 clones, more than 80% of them singletons. Germline CDR1 reads SQVTM; CDR2 reads ANQGSEA. V gave up 7 bases and J gave up 1 base; unmatched junction bases: 16. The CDR3 extends over 18 amino acids. What was sequenced was peripheral blood. The genes are TRBV29-1 and TRBJ2-2, with 9 positions matching TRBD2. The TCR sequence derives from a human donor in a cohort sampled during active COVID-19. The CDR3 nucleotides read TGCAGCGCTATGGCGGGGCTAGCGGGATCGATGAACACCGGGGAGCTGTTTTTT. This gives the protein CSAMAGLAGSMNTGELFF.